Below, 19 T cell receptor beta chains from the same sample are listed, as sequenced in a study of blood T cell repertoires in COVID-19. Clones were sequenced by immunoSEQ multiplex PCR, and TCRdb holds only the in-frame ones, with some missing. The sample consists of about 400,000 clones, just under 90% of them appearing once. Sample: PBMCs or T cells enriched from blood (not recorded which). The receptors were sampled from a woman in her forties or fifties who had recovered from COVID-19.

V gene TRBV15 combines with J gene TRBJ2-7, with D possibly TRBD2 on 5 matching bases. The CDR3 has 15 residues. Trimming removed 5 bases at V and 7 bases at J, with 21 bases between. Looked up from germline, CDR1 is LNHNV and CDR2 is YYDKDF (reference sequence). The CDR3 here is CATSPRQFGVEEQYF. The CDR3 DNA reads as TGTGCCACCAGCCCACGGCAGTTCGGGGTGGAAGAGCAGTACTTC.

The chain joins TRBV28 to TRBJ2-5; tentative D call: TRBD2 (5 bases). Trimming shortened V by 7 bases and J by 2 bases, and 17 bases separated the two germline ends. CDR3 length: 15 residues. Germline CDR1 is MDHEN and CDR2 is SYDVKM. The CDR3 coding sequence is TGTGCCAGCACGAGGGCCGTAAAAAGACAAGAGACCCAGTACTTC. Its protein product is CASTRAVKRQETQYF.

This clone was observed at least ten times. CDR3 coding DNA: TGTGCCAGCAGCGAGACTAGCGGGGTATACGAGCAGTACTTC. Translated: CASSETSGVYEQYF. The chain carries TRBV11-2 and TRBJ2-7; 11 bases agree with TRBD2. V was pared by 5 bases and J by 4 bases, with 4 bases of the junction left unmatched. The germline V gene has CDR1 SGHAT and CDR2 FQNNGV. The CDR3 is 14 residues long.

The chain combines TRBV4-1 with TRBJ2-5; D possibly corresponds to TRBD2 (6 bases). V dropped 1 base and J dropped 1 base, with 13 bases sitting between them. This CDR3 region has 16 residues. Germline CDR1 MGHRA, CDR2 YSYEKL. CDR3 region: CASSQVGGIVQETQYF. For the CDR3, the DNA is TGCGCCAGCAGCCAAGTTGGGGGGATCGTCCAAGAGACCCAGTACTTC.

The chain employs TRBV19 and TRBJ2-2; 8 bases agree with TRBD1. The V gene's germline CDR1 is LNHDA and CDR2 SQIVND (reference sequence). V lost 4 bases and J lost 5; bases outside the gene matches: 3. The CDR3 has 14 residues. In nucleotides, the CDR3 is TGTGCCAGTAGTACAGGACAGGGTACCGGGGAGCTGTTTTTT. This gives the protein CASSTGQGTGELFF.

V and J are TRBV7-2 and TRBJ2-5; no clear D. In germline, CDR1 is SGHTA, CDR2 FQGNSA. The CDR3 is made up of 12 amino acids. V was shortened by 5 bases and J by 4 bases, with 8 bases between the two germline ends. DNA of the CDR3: TGTGCCAGCAGCCCCTCACTAGAGACCCAGTACTTC. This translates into CASSPSLETQYF.

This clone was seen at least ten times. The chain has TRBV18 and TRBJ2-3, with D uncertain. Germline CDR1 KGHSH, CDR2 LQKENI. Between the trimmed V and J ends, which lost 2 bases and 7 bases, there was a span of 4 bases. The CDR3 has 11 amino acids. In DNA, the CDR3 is TGTGCCAGCTCACCATCCAATACGCAGTATTTT. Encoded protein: CASSPSNTQYF.

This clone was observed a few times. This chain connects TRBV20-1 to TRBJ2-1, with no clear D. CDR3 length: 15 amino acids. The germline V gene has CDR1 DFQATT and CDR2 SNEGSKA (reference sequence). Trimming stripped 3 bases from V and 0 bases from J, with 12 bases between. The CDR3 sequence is CSASYSKSSYNEQFF. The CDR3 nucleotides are TGCAGTGCTAGTTACAGTAAAAGCTCCTACAATGAGCAGTTCTTC.

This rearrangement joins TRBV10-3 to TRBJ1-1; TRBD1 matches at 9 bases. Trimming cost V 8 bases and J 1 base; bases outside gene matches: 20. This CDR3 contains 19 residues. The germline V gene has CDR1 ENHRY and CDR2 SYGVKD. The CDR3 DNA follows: TGTGCCATCCAACCTAACTCCGGGACAGGGAATAGTACGAACACTGAAGCTTTCTTT. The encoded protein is CAIQPNSGTGNSTNTEAFF.

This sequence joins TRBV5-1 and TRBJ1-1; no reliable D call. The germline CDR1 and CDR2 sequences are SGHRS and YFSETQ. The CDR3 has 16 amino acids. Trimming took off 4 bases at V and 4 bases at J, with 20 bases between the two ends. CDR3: CASSANLGRGGTEAFF. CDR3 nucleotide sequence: TGCGCCAGCAGCGCAAACTTGGGCCGGGGAGGCACTGAAGCTTTCTTT. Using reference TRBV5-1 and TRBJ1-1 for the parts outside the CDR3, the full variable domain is KAGVTQTPRYLIKTRGQQVTLSCSPISGHRSVSWYQQTPGQGLQFLFEYFSETQRNKGNFPGRFSGRQFSNSRSEMNVSTLELGDSALYLCASSANLGRGGTEAFFGQGTRLTVV.

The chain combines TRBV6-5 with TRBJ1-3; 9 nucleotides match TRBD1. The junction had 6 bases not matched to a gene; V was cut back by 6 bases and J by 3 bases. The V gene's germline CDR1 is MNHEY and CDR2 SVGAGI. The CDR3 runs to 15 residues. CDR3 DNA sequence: TGTGCCAGCAGGGTACAGGGGGCCGGTGGAAACACCATATATTTT. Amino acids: CASRVQGAGGNTIYF.

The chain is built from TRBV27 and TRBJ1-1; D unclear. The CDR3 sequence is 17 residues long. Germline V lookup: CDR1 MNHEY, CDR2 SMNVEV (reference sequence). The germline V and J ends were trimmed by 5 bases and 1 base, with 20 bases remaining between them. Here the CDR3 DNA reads TGTGCCAGCAGTATAGATCCCGGAGCTTTTACGAACACTGAAGCTTTCTTT. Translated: CASSIDPGAFTNTEAFF.

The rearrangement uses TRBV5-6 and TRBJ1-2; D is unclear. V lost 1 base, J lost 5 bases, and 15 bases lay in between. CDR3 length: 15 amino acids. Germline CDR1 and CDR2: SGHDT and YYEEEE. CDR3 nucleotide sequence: TGTGCCAGCAGCTTGTCAGCGGGGTTTGGTTATGGCTACACCTTC. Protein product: CASSLSAGFGYGYTF.

The CDR3 loop is CASSLVPSGGNYEQYF. In nucleotides, the CDR3 is TGTGCCAGCAGCTTAGTCCCTAGCGGGGGTAACTACGAGCAGTACTTC. This chain uses TRBV7-2 with TRBJ2-7, with 10 bases matching TRBD2. V gave up 1 base and J gave up 3 bases; unmatched junction bases: 6. Germline CDR1 is SGHTA and CDR2 is FQGNSA. This CDR3 has 16 amino acids.

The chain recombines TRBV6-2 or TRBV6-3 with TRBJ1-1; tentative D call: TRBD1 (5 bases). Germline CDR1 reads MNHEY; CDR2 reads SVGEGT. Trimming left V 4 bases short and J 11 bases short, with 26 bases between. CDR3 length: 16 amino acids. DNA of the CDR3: TGTGCCAGCAGTTTGGCAGGGCTCCTGGGCGCTGAATGGGCTTTCTTT. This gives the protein CASSLAGLLGAEWAFF.

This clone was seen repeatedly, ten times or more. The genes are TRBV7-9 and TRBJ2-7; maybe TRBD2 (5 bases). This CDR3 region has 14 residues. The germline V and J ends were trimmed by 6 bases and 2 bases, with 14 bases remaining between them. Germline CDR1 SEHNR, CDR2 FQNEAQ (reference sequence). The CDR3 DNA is TGTGCCAGCAGTTTGGACTCCCGTCCCTACGAGCAGTACTTC. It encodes CASSLDSRPYEQYF.

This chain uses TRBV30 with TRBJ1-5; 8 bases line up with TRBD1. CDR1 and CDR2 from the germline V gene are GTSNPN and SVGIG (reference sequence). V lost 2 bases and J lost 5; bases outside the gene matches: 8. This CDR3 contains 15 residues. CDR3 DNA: TGTGCCTGGAGTTCCGACAGGGGACCTTATCAGCCCCAGCATTTT. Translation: CAWSSDRGPYQPQHF. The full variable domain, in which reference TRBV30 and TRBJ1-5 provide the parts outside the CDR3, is SQTIHQWPATLVQPVGSPLSLECTVEGTSNPNLYWYRQAAGRGLQLLFYSVGIGQISSEVPQNLSASRPQDRQFILSSKKLLLSDSGFYLCAWSSDRGPYQPQHFGDGTRLSIL.

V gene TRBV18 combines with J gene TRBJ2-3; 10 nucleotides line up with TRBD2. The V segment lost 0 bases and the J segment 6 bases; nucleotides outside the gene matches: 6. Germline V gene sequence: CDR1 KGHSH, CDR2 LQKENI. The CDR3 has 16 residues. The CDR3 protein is CASSPPASGGLDTQYF. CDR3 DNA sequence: TGTGCCAGCTCACCACCCGCTAGCGGGGGCCTGGATACGCAGTATTTT. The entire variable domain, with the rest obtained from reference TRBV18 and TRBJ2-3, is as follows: NAGVMQNPRHLVRRRGQEARLRCSPMKGHSHVYWYRQLPEEGLKFMVYLQKENIIDESGMPKERFSAEFPKEGPSILRIQQVVRGDSAAYFCASSPPASGGLDTQYFGPGTRLTVL.

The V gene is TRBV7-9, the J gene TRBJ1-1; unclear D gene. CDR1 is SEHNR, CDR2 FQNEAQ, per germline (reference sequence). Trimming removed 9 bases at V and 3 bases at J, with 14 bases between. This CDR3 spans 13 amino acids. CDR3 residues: CASLEGLDTEAFF. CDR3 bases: TGTGCCAGTCTCGAGGGTTTGGACACTGAAGCTTTCTTT.